This TCR beta chain was sequenced for a study of OX40 agonist ivuxolimab in advanced cancers. Across the whole study: As their treatment, patients were administered ivuxolimab, an agonistic anti-OX40 (CD134) antibody.

The CDR3 has 14 amino acids. CDR1 is SNHLY, CDR2 FYNNEI, per germline. The germline V and J ends were trimmed by 4 bases and 0 bases, with 10 bases remaining between them. The protocol was immunoSEQ multiplex PCR, while the TCRdb copy is restricted to in-frame clones and leaves out a portion. The table records approximately 97,000 clones, approximately 87% of them present only once. The sequencing here drew on CD4+ or CD8+ T cells sorted from blood, taken in a trial of the OX40 agonist ivuxolimab. This chain connects TRBV2 to TRBJ2-7; D is perhaps TRBD2 (5 bases). The clonotype comes from an adult with an advanced solid tumor such as melanoma, head and neck, liver or kidney cancer. The chain's CDR3 is CASSVTADSYEQYF. In DNA form, the CDR3 reads TGTGCCAGCAGTGTCACAGCGGACTCCTACGAGCAGTACTTC.